This T cell receptor (beta chain) was recovered during a study of shared T cell receptors in the human thymus. The repertoire was sequenced with immunoSEQ multiplex PCR; TCRdb's copy has only in-frame clones and lacks some. The data show about 710,000 clones, 87% seen once. The V gene's germline CDR1 is SGHDN and CDR2 FVKESK. CDR3 length: 17 residues. The trim removed 4 bases at V and 5 bases at J, leaving 15 bases unmatched. This clone was observed a single time. This sample was shared with a second study, whose subject was human thymus T cells. According to that study: Donors were healthy Finnish infants having corrective surgery for congenital heart defects. Thymus specimens were resections from corrective heart surgery.

The sample comprised thymocytes. This chain links TRBV14 with TRBJ2-7, with 9 bases aligning to TRBD1. This clonotype originated in a boy under three years old with a congenital heart defect. This chain's CDR3 is CASSPVPGQGKFNEQYF. CDR3 nucleotides: TGTGCCAGCAGCCCTGTCCCGGGACAGGGTAAGTTTAACGAGCAGTACTTC.